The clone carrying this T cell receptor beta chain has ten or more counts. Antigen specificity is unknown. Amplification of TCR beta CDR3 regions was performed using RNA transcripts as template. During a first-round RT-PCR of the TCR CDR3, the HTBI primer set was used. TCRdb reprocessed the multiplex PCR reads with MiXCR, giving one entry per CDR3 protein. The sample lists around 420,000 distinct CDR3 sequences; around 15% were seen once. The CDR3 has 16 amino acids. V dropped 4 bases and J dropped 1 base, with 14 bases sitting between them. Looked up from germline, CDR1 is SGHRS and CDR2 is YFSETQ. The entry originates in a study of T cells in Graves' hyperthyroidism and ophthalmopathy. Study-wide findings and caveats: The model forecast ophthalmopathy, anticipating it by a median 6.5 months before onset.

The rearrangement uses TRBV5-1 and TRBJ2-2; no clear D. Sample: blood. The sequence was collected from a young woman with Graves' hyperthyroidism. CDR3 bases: TGCGCCAGCAGCCTGGCCGGGCAGGAGAACACCGGGGAGCTGTTTTTT. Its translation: CASSLAGQENTGELFF.